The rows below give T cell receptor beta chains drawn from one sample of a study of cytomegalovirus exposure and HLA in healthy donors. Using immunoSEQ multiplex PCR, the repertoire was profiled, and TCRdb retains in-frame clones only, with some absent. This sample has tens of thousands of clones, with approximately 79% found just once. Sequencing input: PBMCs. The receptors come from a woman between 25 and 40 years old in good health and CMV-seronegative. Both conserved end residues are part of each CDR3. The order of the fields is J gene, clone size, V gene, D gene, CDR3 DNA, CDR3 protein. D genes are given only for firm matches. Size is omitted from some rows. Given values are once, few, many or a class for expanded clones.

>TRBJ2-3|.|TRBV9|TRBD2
TGTGCCAGCAGCGTAGCCAGCGGGGGTTCAGATACGCAGTATTTT
CASSVASGGSDTQYF
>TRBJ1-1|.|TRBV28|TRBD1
TGTGCCAGCAGTTTAGGTAATAACAGGGGGAACACTGAAGCTTTCTTT
CASSLGNNRGNTEAFF
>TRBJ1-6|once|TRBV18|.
TGTGCCAGCTCACCACCCGACAGGTCGCCACCCCTCCACTTT
CASSPPDRSPPLHF
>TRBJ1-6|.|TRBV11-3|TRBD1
TGTGCCAGCAGCTTTGGACAGGGAGGCTCACCCCTCCACTTT
CASSFGQGGSPLHF
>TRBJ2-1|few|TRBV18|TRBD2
TGTGCCAGCTCACCACAGGGAGGGCACTATGAGCAGTTCTTC
CASSPQGGHYEQFF
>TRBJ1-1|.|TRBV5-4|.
TGTGCCAGCAGCGCCGCCAGGGGTCACACTGAAGCTTTCTTT
CASSAARGHTEAFF
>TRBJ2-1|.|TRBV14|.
TGTGCCAGCAGTTTTAGGGGCGAGCAGTTCTTC
CASSFRGEQFF
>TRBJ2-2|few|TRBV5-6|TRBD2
TGTGCCAGCAGCTTTGTGACTAGCGGGAGGGCCGGGGAGCTGTTTTTT
CASSFVTSGRAGELFF
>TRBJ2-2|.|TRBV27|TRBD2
TGTGCCAGCAGCCGAGGACTAGCGGGAATCCACGGGGAGCTGTTTTTT
CASSRGLAGIHGELFF
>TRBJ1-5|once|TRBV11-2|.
TGTGCCAGCAGCGGTGGGCACAAAGATCAGCCCCAGCATTTT
CASSGGHKDQPQHF
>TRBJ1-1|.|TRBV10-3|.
TGTGCCATCAGTGAGTCGACAGGCTGGAACACTGAAGCTTTCTTT
CAISESTGWNTEAFF
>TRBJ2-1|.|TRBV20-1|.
TGCAGTGCTAGTCGCGGGCGGGAGCAGTTCTTC
CSASRGREQFF
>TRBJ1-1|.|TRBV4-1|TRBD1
TGCGCCAGCAGCCAAGTGTTCGGACAGGGGGTGAACACTGAAGCTTTCTTT
CASSQVFGQGVNTEAFF
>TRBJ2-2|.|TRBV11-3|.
TGTGCCAGCAGAGCTTCGAAGTCAGGGGACGACACCGGGGAGCTGTTTTTT
CASRASKSGDDTGELFF
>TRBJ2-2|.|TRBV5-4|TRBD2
TGTGCCAGCAGCTCCCTCTCTAGGCGGGGGGGGCCTGGCGGGGAGCTGTTTTTT
CASSSLSRRGGPGGELFF
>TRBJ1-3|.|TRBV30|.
TGTGCCTGGCAAATTGGGGCCACAACTGGAAACACCATATATTTT
CAWQIGATTGNTIYF
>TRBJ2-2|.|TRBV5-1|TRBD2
TGCGCCAGCAGCGGTGGACTAGGTCTTAACACCGGGGAGCTGTTTTTT
CASSGGLGLNTGELFF
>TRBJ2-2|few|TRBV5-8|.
TGTGCCAGCAGCCCGGGAGTTAGAGCCGGGGAGCTGTTTTTT
CASSPGVRAGELFF
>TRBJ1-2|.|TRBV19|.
TGTGCCGGTAGTACCCAGTATGGCTACACCTTC
CAGSTQYGYTF
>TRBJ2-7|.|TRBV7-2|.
TGTGCCAGCAGCTTAGTCCCTCTTTCCTACGAGCAGTACTTC
CASSLVPLSYEQYF
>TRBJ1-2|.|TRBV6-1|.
TGTGCCAGCATCGTAGTGGGGGCGCAGTGGGGCTACACCTTC
CASIVVGAQWGYTF
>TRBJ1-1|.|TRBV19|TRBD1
TGTGCCAGTAGTCCCCGGACAGGGCTTTACACTGAAGCTTTCTTT
CASSPRTGLYTEAFF
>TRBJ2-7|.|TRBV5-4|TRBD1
TGTGCCAGCAGCCAAGACAGGGTTTGGGTCGAGCAGTACTTC
CASSQDRVWVEQYF
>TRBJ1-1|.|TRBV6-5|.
TGTGCCAGCAGTTTTAACGGTTATAACTCCGGGAAAGCTTTCTTT
CASSFNGYNSGKAFF
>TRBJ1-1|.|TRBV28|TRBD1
TGTGCCAGCAGTCCTGACAGGGGAAGGACTGAAGCTTTCTTT
CASSPDRGRTEAFF
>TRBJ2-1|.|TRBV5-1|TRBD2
TGCGCCAGCAGCCCTGAGCGGGAGAAGTACAATGAGCAGTTCTTC
CASSPEREKYNEQFF
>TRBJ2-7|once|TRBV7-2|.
TGTGCCAGCAGCTTAGCGCCGGGGGAGGGGGGCTACGAGCAGTACTTC
CASSLAPGEGGYEQYF
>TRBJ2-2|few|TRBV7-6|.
TGTGCCAGCAGCTCCGTGGAGTCGGGCGGGGAGCTGTTTTTT
CASSSVESGGELFF
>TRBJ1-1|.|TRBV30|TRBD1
TGTGCCTGGAGTGTACTGGACAGGGCTAACACTGAAGCTTTCTTT
CAWSVLDRANTEAFF
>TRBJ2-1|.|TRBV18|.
TGTGCCAGCTCACCATATCAGGGGAATGAGCAGTTCTTC
CASSPYQGNEQFF
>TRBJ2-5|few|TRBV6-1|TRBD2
TGTGCCAGCAGTGATCAAAGCGGGGGAGGGGGAGAGACCCAGTACTTC
CASSDQSGGGGETQYF
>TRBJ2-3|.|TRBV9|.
TGTGCCAGCAGCGTTGGGGTTGGGGCAGGGACAGATACGCAGTATTTT
CASSVGVGAGTDTQYF
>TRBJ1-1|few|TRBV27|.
TGTGCCAGCAGTCCAATACTTGGGAACACTGAAGCTTTCTTT
CASSPILGNTEAFF
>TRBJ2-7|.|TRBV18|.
TGTGCCAGCTCAAGATTTGGGAGAGTTGAGCAGTACTTC
CASSRFGRVEQYF
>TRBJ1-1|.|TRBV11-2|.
TGTGCCAGCAGCGCAGGGGCTTTGAACACTGAAGCTTTCTTT
CASSAGALNTEAFF
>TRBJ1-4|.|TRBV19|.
TGTGCCAGTAGTATAGGAAGGAGGCGCGGGACTTCTAATGAAAAACTGTTTTTT
CASSIGRRRGTSNEKLFF
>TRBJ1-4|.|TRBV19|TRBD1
TGTGCCAGTAGATGGACAGGGAAGCTAGGTGAAAAACTGTTTTTT
CASRWTGKLGEKLFF
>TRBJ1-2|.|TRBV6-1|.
TGTGCCAGCAGTGAACCTAGACAGGCTAACTATGGCTACACCTTC
CASSEPRQANYGYTF
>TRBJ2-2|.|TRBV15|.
TGTGCCACCAGCAGAGATCGAGATAACGGGGAGCTGTTTTTT
CATSRDRDNGELFF
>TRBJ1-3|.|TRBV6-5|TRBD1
TGTGCCAGCAGTTACTCGGGACAGGGTGGGGGAAACACCATATATTTT
CASSYSGQGGGNTIYF
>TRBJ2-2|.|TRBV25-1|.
TGTGCCAGCAGGGGAGCAGGGAACACCGGGGAGCTGTTTTTT
CASRGAGNTGELFF
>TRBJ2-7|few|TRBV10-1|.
TGCGCCAGCAGTGAGAGCGTAGGCGGGGGACACCACGAGCAGTACTTC
CASSESVGGGHHEQYF
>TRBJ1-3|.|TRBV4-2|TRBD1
TGTGCCAGCAGTCGGGACAGCGGATCCTCTGGAAACACCATATATTTT
CASSRDSGSSGNTIYF
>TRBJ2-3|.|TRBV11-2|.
TGTGCCAGCAGCTCGAGACTCGACGGCACAGATACGCAGTATTTT
CASSSRLDGTDTQYF
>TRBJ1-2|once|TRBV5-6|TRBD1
TGTGCCAGCAGCTCCCCAACAGGGGGCGCTGGCTATGGCTACACCTTC
CASSSPTGGAGYGYTF
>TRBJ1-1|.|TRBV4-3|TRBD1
TGCGCCAGCAGCCAAGATGGGACAGGGCTATCTGAAGCTTTCTTT
CASSQDGTGLSEAFF
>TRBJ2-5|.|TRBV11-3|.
TGTGCCAGCAGCTTAGCAGTCGGGGGCCAAGAGACCCAGTACTTC
CASSLAVGGQETQYF
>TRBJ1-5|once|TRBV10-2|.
TGCGCCAGCAACTCGGGGGATCCAAGTCAGCCCCAGCATTTT
CASNSGDPSQPQHF
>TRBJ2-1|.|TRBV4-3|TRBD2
TGCGCCAGCAGCCGGACTAGCGGGAGTTTGGAGCAGTTCTTC
CASSRTSGSLEQFF
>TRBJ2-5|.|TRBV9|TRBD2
TGTGCCAGCAGCGCGGGGACTAGCGGACAAGAGACCCAGTACTTC
CASSAGTSGQETQYF
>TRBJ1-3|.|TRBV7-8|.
TGTGCCAGCAGCTTATCTGTAGGGGCTGGAAACACCATATATTTT
CASSLSVGAGNTIYF
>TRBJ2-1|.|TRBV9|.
TGTGCCAGCAGCTTTACGACTCCTTACAATGAGCAGTTCTTC
CASSFTTPYNEQFF
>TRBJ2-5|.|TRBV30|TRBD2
TGTGCCTGGCTCCGGGGGGGGGCCCCGTACCAAGAGACCCAGTACTTC
CAWLRGGAPYQETQYF
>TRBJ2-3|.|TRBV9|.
TGTGCCAGCAGCACCCCGAGCAGCACAGATACGCAGTATTTT
CASSTPSSTDTQYF
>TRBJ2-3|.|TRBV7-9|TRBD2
TGTGCCAGCAGCGGGCAAAGAGCGGGAGTCCCCGATACGCAGTATTTT
CASSGQRAGVPDTQYF